This T cell receptor beta chain is drawn from a study of blood T cell repertoires in COVID-19. V was shortened by 7 bases and J by 8 bases, with 14 bases between the two germline ends. The CDR3 runs 12 residues. Per germline, CDR1 MNHEY and CDR2 SVGAGI. This clone was detected once. Produced via immunoSEQ multiplex PCR; TCRdb's table is partial and in-frame only. Here the sample spans just over 650,000 clones, 75% to 90% being singletons. The sample comprised peripheral blood. The clonotype comes from a woman between 18 and 30 years old with acute or convalescent COVID-19. The rearrangement joins TRBV6-5 to TRBJ1-2; possible D gene TRBD1, 6 bases. The CDR3 loop reads CASMGHTGGYTF. CDR3 nucleotide sequence: TGTGCCAGCATGGGACACACGGGGGGCTACACCTTC.